This T cell receptor beta chain comes out of a study of blood T cell repertoires in COVID-19. Study-wide background: Samples of COVID-19 (acute and convalescent) were obtained from the United States, Italy and Spain.

Participants came from some 23 US areas, aged roughly 18 to 95 years. Original data processing: Amplifying reference gene primers gave estimates of nucleated cell counts. TCRdb's table, derived via immunoSEQ multiplex PCR, lists solely in-frame clones and lacks some. The V and J calls and clone size were taken over from that table, and D and trimming were inferred from the DNA. Among about 140,000 clones listed, approximately 84% were seen once. Sequencing was carried out using PBMCs or T cells enriched from blood (not recorded which). This receptor was obtained from a woman aged 50 to 65 with acute COVID-19.

This chain's CDR3 is CASSFLETQYF. The CDR3 DNA follows: TGTGCCAGCAGTTTCTTGGAGACCCAGTACTTC. The chain combines TRBV12-3 or TRBV12-4 with TRBJ2-5; D is unresolved. This CDR3 has 11 residues. V lost 3 bases to trimming and J lost 5 bases, with 4 bases between them.